This record looks at one TCR beta chain sequence and its context. The antigen remains unidentified. Caucasian adults living in Nashville, Tennessee, provided all samples. Division of CD4+ cells produced a CD45RA+ naive subset and a CD45RA-negative memory subset. The entry originates in a study of shared clonotypes between healthy human individuals. For the study at large: CD4 naive and memory got three plates each, CD8 naive two, CD8 memory one. Notes on the study in general: Generally, naive subsets (rather than memory subsets) showed larger estimated richness.

TCRdb's table, derived via immunoSEQ multiplex PCR, lists solely in-frame clones and lacks some. The profile shows about 2.3 million clones, 85% to 95% of them singletons. The CDR3 is 14 residues long. Germline values: CDR1 SGHAT, CDR2 FQNNGV. V lost 10 bases and J lost 2, with 16 bases in between. The J gene is TRBJ2-3, the V gene TRBV11-2, with a possible D match to TRBD2 (6 bases). The receptor's source is a man between 18 and 35 years old in good health. Some clones in this sample may be carry-over from other donors' samples. Sequencing was carried out using naive CD4+ T cells from PBMCs. Noted subset: CD45RA+ positively selected. The DNA for the CDR3 is TGTGCCACCCAACCGGGGAGGCTCACAGATACGCAGTATTTT. It codes for CATQPGRLTDTQYF.